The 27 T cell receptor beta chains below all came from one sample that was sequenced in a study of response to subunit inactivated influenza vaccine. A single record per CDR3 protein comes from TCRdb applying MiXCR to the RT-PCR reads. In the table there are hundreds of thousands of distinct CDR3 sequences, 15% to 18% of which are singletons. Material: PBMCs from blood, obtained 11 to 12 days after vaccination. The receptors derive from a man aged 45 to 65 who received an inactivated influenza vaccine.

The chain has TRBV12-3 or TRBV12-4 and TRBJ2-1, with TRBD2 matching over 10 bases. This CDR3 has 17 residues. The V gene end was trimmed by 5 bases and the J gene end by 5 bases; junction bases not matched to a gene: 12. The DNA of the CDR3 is TGTGCCAGCAGTAGCAGGAGCGGGACTAGCGACAACAATGAGCAGTTCTTC. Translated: CASSSRSGTSDNNEQFF.

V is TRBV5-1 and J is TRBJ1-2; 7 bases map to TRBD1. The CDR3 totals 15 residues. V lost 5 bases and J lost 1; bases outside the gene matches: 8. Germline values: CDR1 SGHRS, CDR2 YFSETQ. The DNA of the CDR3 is TGCGCCAGCAGTTCCTTTGGGACAGATAACTATGGCTACACCTTC. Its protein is CASSSFGTDNYGYTF.

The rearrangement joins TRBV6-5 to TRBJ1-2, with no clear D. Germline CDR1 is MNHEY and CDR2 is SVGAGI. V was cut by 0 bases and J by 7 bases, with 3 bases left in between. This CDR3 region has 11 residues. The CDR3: CASSYSAGYTF. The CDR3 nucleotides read TGTGCCAGCAGTTACTCGGCTGGCTACACCTTC.

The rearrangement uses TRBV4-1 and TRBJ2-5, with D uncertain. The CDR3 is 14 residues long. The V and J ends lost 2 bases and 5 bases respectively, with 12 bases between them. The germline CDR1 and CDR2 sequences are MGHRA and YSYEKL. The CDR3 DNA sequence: TGCGCCAGCAGCCAACGGACCATTCCGGAGACCCAGTACTTC. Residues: CASSQRTIPETQYF.

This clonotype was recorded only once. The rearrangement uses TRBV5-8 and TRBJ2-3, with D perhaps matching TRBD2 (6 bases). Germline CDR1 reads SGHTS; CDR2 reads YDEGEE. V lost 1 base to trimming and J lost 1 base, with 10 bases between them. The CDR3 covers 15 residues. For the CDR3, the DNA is TGTGCCAGCAGCTTGCCAAGGAGGGGCACAGATACGCAGTATTTT. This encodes CASSLPRRGTDTQYF.

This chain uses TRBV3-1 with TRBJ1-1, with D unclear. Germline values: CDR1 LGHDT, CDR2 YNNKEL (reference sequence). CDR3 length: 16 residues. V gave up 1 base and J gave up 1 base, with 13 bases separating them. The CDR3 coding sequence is TGTGCCAGCAGCCAAGCCCCAGTAGAGGGGAACACTGAAGCTTTCTTT. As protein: CASSQAPVEGNTEAFF.

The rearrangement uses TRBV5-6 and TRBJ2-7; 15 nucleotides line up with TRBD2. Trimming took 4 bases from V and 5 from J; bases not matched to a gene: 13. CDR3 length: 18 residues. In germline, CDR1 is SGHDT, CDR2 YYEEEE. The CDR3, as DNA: TGTGCCAGCAGCAGGACTAGCGGGGGGGCCGCATTTCATCACGAGCAGTACTTC. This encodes CASSRTSGGAAFHHEQYF.

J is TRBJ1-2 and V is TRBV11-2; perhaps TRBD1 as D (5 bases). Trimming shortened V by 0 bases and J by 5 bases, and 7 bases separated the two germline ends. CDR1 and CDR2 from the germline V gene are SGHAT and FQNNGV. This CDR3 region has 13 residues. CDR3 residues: CASSLDDSYGYTF. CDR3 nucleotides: TGTGCCAGCAGCTTAGATGACAGTTATGGCTACACCTTC.

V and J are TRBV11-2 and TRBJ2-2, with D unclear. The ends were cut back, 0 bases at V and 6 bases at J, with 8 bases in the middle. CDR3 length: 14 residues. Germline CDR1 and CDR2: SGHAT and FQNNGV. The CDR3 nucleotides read TGTGCCAGCAGCTTAGACTGGAGATCCGGGGAGCTGTTTTTT. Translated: CASSLDWRSGELFF.

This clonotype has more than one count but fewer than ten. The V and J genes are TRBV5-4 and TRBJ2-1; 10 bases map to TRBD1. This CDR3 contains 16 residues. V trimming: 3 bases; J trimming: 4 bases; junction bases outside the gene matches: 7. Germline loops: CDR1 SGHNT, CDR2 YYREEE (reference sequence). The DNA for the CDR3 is TGTGCCAGCAGCTCCGGACAGGGGGTCAAATACAATGAGCAGTTCTTC. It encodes CASSSGQGVKYNEQFF. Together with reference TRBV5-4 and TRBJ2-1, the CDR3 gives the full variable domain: ETGVTQSPTHLIKTRGQQVTLRCSSQSGHNTVSWYQQALGQGPQFIFQYYREEENGRGNFPPRFSGLQFPNYSSELNVNALELDDSALYLCASSSGQGVKYNEQFFGPGTRLTVL.

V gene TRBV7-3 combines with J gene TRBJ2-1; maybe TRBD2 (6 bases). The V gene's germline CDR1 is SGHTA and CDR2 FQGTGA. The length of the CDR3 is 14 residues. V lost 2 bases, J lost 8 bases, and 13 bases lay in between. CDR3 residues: CASSLSTSGHEQFF. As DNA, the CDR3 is TGTGCCAGCAGCTTATCGACTAGTGGGCATGAGCAGTTCTTC.

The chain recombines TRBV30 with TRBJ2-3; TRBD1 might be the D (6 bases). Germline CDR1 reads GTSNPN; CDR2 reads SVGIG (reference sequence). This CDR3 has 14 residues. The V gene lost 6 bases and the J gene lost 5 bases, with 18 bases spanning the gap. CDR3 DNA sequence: TGTGCCTGTCCAACCAACAGGGCGGGAGATACGCAGTATTTT. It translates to CACPTNRAGDTQYF. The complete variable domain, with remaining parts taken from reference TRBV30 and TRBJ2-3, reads SQTIHQWPATLVQPVGSPLSLECTVEGTSNPNLYWYRQAAGRGLQLLFYSVGIGQISSEVPQNLSASRPQDRQFILSSKKLLLSDSGFYLCACPTNRAGDTQYFGPGTRLTVL.

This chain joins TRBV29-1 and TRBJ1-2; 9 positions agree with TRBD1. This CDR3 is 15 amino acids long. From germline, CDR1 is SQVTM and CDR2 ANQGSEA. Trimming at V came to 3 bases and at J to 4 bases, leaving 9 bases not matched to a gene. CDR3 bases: TGCAGCGTTGATGGCACAGGGGGCGCTTCCTATGGCTACACCTTC. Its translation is CSVDGTGGASYGYTF.

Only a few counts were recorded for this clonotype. The CDR3 nucleotides are TGTGCCAGCAGCTTAGAGGGACAGCTTTATTGGGCCTCCTACGAGCAGTACTTC. It is translated as CASSLEGQLYWASYEQYF. This chain connects TRBV11-2 to TRBJ2-7; 7 bases align to TRBD1. CDR1 is SGHAT, CDR2 FQNNGV, per germline. The CDR3 runs to 18 residues. The V segment lost 0 bases and the J segment 0 bases; nucleotides outside the gene matches: 11.

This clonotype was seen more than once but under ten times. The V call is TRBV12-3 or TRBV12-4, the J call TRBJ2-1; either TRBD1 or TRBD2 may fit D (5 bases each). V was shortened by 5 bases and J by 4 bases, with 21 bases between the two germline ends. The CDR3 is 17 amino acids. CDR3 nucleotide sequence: TGTGCCAGCAGTCCAACCCCCGGGGCTCGGAAGTACAATGAGCAGTTCTTC. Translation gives CASSPTPGARKYNEQFF.

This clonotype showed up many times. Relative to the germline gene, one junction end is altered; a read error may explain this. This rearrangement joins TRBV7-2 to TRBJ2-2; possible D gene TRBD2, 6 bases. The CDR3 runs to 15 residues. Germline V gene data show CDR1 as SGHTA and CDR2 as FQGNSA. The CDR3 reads CASSLEGLNTGELFF. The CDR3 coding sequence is TGCGCCAGCAGCTTGGAGGGCTTAAACACCGGGGAGCTGTTTTTT.

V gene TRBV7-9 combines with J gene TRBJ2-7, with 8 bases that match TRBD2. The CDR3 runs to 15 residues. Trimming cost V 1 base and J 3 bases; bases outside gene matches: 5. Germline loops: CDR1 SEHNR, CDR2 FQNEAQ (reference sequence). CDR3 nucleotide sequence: TGTGCCAGCAGCTTAGATAGCGGGACTAACTACGAGCAGTACTTC. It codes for CASSLDSGTNYEQYF.

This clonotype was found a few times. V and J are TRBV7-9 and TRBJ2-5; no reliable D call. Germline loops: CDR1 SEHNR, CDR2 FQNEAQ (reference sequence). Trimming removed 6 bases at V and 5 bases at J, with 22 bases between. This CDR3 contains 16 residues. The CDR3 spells CASSRFPDQEWETQYF. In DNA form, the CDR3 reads TGTGCCAGCAGTCGTTTCCCCGATCAGGAATGGGAGACCCAGTACTTC.

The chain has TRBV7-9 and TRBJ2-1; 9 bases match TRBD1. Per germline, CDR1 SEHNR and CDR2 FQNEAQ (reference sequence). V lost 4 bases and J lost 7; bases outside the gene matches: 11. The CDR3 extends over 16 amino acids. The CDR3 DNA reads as TGTGCCAGCAGCTCCATGCCGGGACAGGGTAGTAATGAGCAGTTCTTC. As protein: CASSSMPGQGSNEQFF.

CDR3 region: CASSQERQGDQPQHF. CDR3 in DNA: TGCGCCAGCAGCCAAGAGCGGCAGGGGGATCAGCCCCAGCATTTT. This chain links TRBV4-1 with TRBJ1-5; 7 bases agree with TRBD1. Trimming removed 0 bases from V and 5 bases from J; junction bases left unmatched: 4. Germline CDR1 and CDR2: MGHRA and YSYEKL. This CDR3 has 15 amino acids.

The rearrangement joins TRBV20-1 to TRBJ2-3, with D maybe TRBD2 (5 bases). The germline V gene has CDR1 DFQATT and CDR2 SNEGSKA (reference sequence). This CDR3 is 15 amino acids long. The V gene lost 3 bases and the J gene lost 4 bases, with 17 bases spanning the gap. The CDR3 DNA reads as TGCAGTGCTAGCTACGGGAAGCCAGTATCAGATACGCAGTATTTT. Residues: CSASYGKPVSDTQYF.

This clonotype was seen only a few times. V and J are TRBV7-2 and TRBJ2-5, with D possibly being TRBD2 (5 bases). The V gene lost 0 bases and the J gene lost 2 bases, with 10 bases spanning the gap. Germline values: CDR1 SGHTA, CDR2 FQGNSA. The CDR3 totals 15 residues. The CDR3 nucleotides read TGTGCCAGCAGCTTAGCGTTCGGCGGGCAAGAGACCCAGTACTTC. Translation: CASSLAFGGQETQYF. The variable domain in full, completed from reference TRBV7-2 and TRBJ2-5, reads GAGVSQSPSNKVTEKGKDVELRCDPISGHTALYWYRQSLGQGLEFLIYFQGNSAPDKSGLPSDRFSAERTGGSVSTLTIQRTQQEDSAVYLCASSLAFGGQETQYFGPGTRLLVL.

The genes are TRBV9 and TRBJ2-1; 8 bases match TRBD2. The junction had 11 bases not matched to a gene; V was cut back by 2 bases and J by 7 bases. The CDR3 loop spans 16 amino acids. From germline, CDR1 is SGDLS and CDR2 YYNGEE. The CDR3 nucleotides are TGTGCCAGCAGCGTCTATCGAGCGGGAGTACCAAATGAGCAGTTCTTC. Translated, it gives CASSVYRAGVPNEQFF.

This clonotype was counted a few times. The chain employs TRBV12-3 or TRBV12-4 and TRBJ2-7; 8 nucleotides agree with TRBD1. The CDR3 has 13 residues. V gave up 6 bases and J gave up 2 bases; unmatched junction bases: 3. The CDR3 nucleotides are TGTGCCAGCAGGGACAGGGCGGCCTACGAGCAGTACTTC. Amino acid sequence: CASRDRAAYEQYF.

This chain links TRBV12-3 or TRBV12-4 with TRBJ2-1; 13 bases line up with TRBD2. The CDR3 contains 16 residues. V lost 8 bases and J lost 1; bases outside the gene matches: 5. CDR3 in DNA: TGTGCCAGCCAGGGACTAGCGGGGAATTCCTACAATGAGCAGTTCTTC. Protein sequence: CASQGLAGNSYNEQFF.

The CDR3 loop reads CASSRQPGQPQHF. CDR3 nucleotides: TGTGCCAGCTCACGACAGCCGGGACAGCCCCAGCATTTT. This chain uses TRBV18 with TRBJ1-5, with D tentatively TRBD1 (5 bases). This CDR3 has 13 amino acids. V shed 4 bases and J shed 7 bases, with 11 bases lying between them. CDR1 is KGHSH, CDR2 LQKENI, per germline.

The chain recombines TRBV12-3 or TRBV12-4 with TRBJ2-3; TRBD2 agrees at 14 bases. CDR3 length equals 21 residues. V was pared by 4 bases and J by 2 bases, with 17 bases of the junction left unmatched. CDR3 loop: CASSSPAGLAGGLRDTDTQYF. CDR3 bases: TGTGCCAGCAGTTCCCCAGCAGGACTAGCGGGGGGCCTCCGGGACACAGATACGCAGTATTTT.